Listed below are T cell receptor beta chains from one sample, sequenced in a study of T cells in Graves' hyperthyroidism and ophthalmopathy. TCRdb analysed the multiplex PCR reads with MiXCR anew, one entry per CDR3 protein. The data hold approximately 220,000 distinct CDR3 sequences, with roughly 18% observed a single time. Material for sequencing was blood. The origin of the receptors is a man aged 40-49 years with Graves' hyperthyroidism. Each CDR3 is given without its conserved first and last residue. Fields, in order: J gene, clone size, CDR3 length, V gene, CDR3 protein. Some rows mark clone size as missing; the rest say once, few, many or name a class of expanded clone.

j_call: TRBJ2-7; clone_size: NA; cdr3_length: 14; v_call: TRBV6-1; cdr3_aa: ASRLAGEPGGTEQY
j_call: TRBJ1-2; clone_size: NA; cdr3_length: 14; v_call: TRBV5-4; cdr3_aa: ASNPRGRHTENGYT
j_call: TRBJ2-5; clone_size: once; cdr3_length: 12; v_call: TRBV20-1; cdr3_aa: SAPPGTSGETQY
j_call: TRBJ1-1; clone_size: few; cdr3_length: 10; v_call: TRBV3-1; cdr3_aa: ASSPGGSEAF
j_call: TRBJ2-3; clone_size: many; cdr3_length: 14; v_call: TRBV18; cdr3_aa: ASSGNGQGSTDTQY
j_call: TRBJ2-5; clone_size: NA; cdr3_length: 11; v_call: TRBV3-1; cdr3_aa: ASSQGLAETQY
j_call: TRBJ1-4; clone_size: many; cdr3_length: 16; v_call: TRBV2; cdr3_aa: ASSELGRGAQGNEKLF
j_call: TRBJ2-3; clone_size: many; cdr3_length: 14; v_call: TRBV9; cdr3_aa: ASSPAPMGGTDTQY
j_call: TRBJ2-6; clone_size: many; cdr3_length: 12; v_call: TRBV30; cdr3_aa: ALIRAAGANVLT
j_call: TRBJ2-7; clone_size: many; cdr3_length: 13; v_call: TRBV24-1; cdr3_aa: ATSDGDVSSYEQY
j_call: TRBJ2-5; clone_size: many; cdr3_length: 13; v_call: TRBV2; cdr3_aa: ASSDRTSGGETQY
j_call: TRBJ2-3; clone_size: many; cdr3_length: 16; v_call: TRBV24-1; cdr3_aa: ATSAPRGAGGPSDTQY
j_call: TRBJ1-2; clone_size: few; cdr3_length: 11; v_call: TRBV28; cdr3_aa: ASSPGQSYGYT
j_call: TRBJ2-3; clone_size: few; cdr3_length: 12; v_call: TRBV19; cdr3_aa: ASSIGGTADTQY
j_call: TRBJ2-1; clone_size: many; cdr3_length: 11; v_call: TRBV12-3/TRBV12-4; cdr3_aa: ASSRDTHNEQF
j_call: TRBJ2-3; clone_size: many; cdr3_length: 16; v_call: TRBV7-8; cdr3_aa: ASSSKGLGLASTDTQY
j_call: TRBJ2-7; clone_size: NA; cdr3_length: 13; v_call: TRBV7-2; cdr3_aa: ASSLVVAGFYEQY
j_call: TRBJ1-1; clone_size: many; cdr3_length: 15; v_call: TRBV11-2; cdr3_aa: ASSLGDRGQIETEAF
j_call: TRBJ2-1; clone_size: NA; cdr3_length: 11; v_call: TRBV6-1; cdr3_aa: ASSRDSYNEQF
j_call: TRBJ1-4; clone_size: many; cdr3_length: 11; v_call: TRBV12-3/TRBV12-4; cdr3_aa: ASSLSGVEKLF
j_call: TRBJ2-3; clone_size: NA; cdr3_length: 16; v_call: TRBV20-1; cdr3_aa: SARDRLAGTLVGDTQY
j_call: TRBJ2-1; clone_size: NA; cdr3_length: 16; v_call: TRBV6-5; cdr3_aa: ASSYVGLAGGSYNEQF
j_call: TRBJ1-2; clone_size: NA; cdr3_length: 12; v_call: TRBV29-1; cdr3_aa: SVEVYGANYGYT
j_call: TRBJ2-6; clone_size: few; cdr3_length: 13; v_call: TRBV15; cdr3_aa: ATSRDRSGANVLT
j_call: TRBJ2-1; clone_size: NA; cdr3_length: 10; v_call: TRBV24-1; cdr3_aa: AIGQENNEQF
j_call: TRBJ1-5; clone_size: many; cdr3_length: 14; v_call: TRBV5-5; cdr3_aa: ASSLGTALSNQPQH
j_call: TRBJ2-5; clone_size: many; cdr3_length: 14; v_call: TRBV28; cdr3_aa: ASSTSGQTYQETQY
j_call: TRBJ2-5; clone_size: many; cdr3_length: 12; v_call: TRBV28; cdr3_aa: ASSTPKGEETQY
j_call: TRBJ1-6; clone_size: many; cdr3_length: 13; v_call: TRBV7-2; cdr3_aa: ASSLTGAPNSPLH
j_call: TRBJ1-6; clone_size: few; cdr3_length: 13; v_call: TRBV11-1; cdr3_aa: ASSPGQGRISPLH
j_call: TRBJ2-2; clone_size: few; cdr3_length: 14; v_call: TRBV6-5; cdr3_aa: ASSYSPPTVPGELF
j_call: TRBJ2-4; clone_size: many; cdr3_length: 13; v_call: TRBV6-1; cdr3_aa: ASSSETSRANIQY
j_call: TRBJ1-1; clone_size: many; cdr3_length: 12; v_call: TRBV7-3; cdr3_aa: ASSFSGSNTEAF
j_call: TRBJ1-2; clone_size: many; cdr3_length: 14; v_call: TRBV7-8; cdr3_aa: ASSRIGGPINYGYT
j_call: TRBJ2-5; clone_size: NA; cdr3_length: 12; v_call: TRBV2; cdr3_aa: ATTGTTQQETQY
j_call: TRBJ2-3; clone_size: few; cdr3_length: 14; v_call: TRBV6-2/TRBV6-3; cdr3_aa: ASSRYRDLYTDTQY
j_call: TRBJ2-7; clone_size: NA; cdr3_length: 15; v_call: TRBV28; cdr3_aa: ASRVPSGQGGTYEQY
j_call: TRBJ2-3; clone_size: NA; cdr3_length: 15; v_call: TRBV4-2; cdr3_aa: ASSPSGASGVYDTQY
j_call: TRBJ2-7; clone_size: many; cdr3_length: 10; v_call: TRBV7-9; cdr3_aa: ASSRSSYEQY
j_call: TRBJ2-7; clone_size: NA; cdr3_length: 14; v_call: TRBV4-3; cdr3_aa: ASSQLAGGPSYEQY
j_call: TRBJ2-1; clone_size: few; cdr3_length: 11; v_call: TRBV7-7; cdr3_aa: ASSLEEDNEQF
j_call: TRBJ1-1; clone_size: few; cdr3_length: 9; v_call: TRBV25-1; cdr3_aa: ASLENTEAF
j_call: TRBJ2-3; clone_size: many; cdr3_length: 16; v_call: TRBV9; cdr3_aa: ASSVRLAGVLRTDTQY
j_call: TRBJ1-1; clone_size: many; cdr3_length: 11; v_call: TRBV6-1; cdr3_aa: AASGGENTEAF
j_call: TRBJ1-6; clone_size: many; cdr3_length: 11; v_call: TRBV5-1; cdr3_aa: ASSWGPASPLH